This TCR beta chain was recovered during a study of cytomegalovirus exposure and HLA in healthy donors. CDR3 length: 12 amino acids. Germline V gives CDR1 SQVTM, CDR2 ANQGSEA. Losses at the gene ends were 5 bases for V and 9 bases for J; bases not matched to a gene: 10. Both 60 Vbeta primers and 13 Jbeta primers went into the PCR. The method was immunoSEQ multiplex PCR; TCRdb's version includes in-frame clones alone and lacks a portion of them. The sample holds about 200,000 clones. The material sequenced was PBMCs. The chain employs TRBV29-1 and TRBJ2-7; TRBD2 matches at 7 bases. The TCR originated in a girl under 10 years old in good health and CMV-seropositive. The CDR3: CSVWSREAGQYF. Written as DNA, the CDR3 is TGCAGCGTTTGGTCCCGGGAGGCCGGGCAGTACTTC.